Listed below are T cell receptor beta chains from one sample, sequenced in a study of PD-L1 blockade in urothelial cancer. Using immunoSEQ multiplex PCR, the repertoire was profiled, and TCRdb retains in-frame clones only, with some absent. Of 35,000 to 40,000 clones in the sample, roughly a third were seen once. The sequencing used tumor tissue, collected before atezolizumab (anti-PD-L1) treatment. Receptor source: a man between 60 and 70 years old with urothelial cancer. Each CDR3 is given with its conserved first and last residue. The D gene is left open where the match is weak. Where a row states a size, it is once, few, many or the class of an expanded clone; other rows omit it.

v_call,d_call,j_call,cdr3_length,clone_size,cdr3_nt,cdr3_aa
TRBV7-7,NA,TRBJ2-4,14,few,TGTGCCAGCAGCTTAGATTCGTCCGGAAACATTCAGTACTTC,CASSLDSSGNIQYF
TRBV23-1,NA,TRBJ2-3,15,NA,TGCGCCAGCAGCCTCCTATCAGGCGATAGCCGTACGCAGTATTTT,CASSLLSGDSRTQYF
TRBV5-8,NA,TRBJ2-7,14,few,TGTGCCAGCAGCCCGGGCTTTAGCTCCTACGAGCAGTACTTC,CASSPGFSSYEQYF
TRBV6-8,NA,TRBJ2-2,15,few,TGTGCCAGCAGTCCCGGACGGGGAACCACCGGGGAGCTGTTTTTT,CASSPGRGTTGELFF
TRBV30,NA,TRBJ2-1,14,NA,TGTGCCTGGAGTGTAGGGTCAACCTACAATGAGCAGTTCTTC,CAWSVGSTYNEQFF
TRBV28,NA,TRBJ2-2,13,NA,TGTGCCACGGGGTACTTGAACACCGGGGAGCTGTTTTTT,CATGYLNTGELFF
TRBV1,NA,TRBJ2-4,19,few,TGCGCCAGCAGCCAAGAAGGGCTAGCGGGGACCGCGACCAAAAACATTCAGTACTTC,CASSQEGLAGTATKNIQYF
TRBV9,TRBD1,TRBJ2-7,15,few,TGTGCCAGCAGCGTTGGGACAGGGGGCTCCTACGAGCAGTACTTC,CASSVGTGGSYEQYF
TRBV11-3,TRBD2,TRBJ2-2,19,medium-sized,TGTGCCAGCAGCACACTCGGGGCTAGCGGGAATGCAGGAACCGGGGAGCTGTTTTTT,CASSTLGASGNAGTGELFF
TRBV19,TRBD1,TRBJ1-1,14,once,TGTGCCAGTAGTATGGACAGGGGGAACACTGAAGCTTTCTTT,CASSMDRGNTEAFF
TRBV6-8,NA,TRBJ2-7,14,many,TGTGCCAGCAGTGATGAGGGAAGCTACGTGGAGCAGTACTTC,CASSDEGSYVEQYF
TRBV6-8,NA,TRBJ2-1,13,few,TGTGCCAGCAGTTATGGATTTTACAATGAGCAGTTCTTC,CASSYGFYNEQFF
TRBV11-3,TRBD1,TRBJ1-4,14,NA,TGTGCCAGCAGCTTGTCGGGGACAGGTGAAAAACTGTTTTTT,CASSLSGTGEKLFF
TRBV5-1,TRBD1,TRBJ1-2,14,few,TGCGCCAGCAGCTTGGGAGACAGGGGCTATGGCTACACCTTC,CASSLGDRGYGYTF
TRBV30,TRBD1,TRBJ1-2,15,once,TGTGCCTGGAATCCCCTGGACAGGGGGTTGTATGGCTACACCTTC,CAWNPLDRGLYGYTF
TRBV6-8,NA,TRBJ2-2,13,NA,TGTGCCAGCATAAGGGTAAACGGCGGGGAGCTGTTTTTT,CASIRVNGGELFF
TRBV30,TRBD1,TRBJ1-5,14,NA,TGTGCCTGGAGTGGACAGGGTGATCGGCAGCCCCAGCATTTT,CAWSGQGDRQPQHF
TRBV10-2,NA,TRBJ1-3,14,NA,TGCGCCAGCAGCCCCCGGGACAAGTCGAACACCATATATTTT,CASSPRDKSNTIYF
TRBV9,TRBD1,TRBJ2-1,15,NA,TGTGCCAGCAGCGCCCGGACAGGGCCGTCCAATGAGCAGTTCTTC,CASSARTGPSNEQFF
TRBV5-1,NA,TRBJ2-7,14,few,TGCGCCAGCAGCTTTTCACTACAGGGATACGAGCAGTACTTC,CASSFSLQGYEQYF
TRBV5-1,TRBD2,TRBJ2-2,15,NA,TGCGCCAGCAGCTTGGGTAGCGGGCTCACCGGGGAGCTGTTTTTT,CASSLGSGLTGELFF
TRBV19,TRBD1,TRBJ1-1,15,few,TGTGCCAGTAGTCCCCAGGGGGCTTTGAACACTGAAGCTTTCTTT,CASSPQGALNTEAFF
TRBV10-3,NA,TRBJ2-2,12,few,TGTGCCATCAGTGCCGGAACCGGGGAGCTGTTTTTT,CAISAGTGELFF
TRBV10-2,NA,TRBJ2-2,13,few,TGCGCCAGCAGTGCGGAGACCACCGGGGAGCTGTTTTTT,CASSAETTGELFF
TRBV19,NA,TRBJ1-6,15,NA,TGTGCCAGTAGTACCAGGGGCTCCCCAAATTCACCCCTCCACTTT,CASSTRGSPNSPLHF
TRBV11-3,NA,TRBJ2-5,15,NA,TGTGCCAGCAGCTTGAAGGGGGACTACCAAGAGACCCAGTACTTC,CASSLKGDYQETQYF
TRBV27,NA,TRBJ2-3,18,few,TGTGCCAGCAGTCCGTCCCGGGACACACCCGGCCCTTTAGATACGCAGTATTTT,CASSPSRDTPGPLDTQYF
TRBV28,NA,TRBJ2-7,13,NA,TGTGCCAGCAGTTTAAGGCCGGCGCGGGAGCAGTACTTC,CASSLRPAREQYF
TRBV6-8,TRBD1,TRBJ1-2,12,few,TGTGCCAGCAGTAGGACAGGTCATGGCTACACCTTC,CASSRTGHGYTF
TRBV19,TRBD1,TRBJ1-5,15,medium-sized,TGTGCCAGTAGCCGTACCGGGACAGCGAATCAGCCCCAGCATTTT,CASSRTGTANQPQHF
TRBV10-2,TRBD2,TRBJ2-3,16,NA,TGCGCCAGCAGTCGGGGACTAGCGGGGGTTACAGATACGCAGTATTTT,CASSRGLAGVTDTQYF
TRBV28,TRBD1,TRBJ1-2,15,NA,TGTGCCAGCAGCAGTTACAGGGGGACTTCCTATGGCTACACCTTC,CASSSYRGTSYGYTF
TRBV18,NA,TRBJ1-1,17,few,TGTGCCAGCTCACCACAGGGGAGAGGAATTGGAGGCACTGAAGCTTTCTTT,CASSPQGRGIGGTEAFF
TRBV18,NA,TRBJ1-1,14,NA,TGTGCCAGCTCATCACTCTCCGTGGACACTGAAGCTTTCTTT,CASSSLSVDTEAFF
TRBV6-8,TRBD1,TRBJ1-5,15,NA,TGTGCCATCAAAAACGACAGGGGGAACAATCAGCCCCAGCATTTT,CAIKNDRGNNQPQHF
TRBV14,NA,TRBJ1-1,13,NA,TGTGCCAGCAGCCAAGATTGGGCCACTGAAGCTTTCTTT,CASSQDWATEAFF
TRBV9,NA,TRBJ2-5,15,few,TGTGCCAGCAGCGGTAGATCCGGGGGACAAGAGACCCAGTACTTC,CASSGRSGGQETQYF
TRBV18,NA,TRBJ1-1,14,NA,TGTGCCAGCTCACGAGGGCAGGATAACACTGAAGCTTTCTTT,CASSRGQDNTEAFF
TRBV29-1,TRBD2,TRBJ2-5,15,NA,TGCAGCGTTCCTCGACTAGCGGGAGTAGAAGAGACCCAGTACTTC,CSVPRLAGVEETQYF
TRBV19,NA,TRBJ2-2,14,few,TGTGCCAGTAGTATGGGAAGGAACACCGGGGAGCTGTTTTTT,CASSMGRNTGELFF
TRBV28,NA,TRBJ2-5,14,once,TGTGCCAGCATTTCGCAGGGGACATCAGAGACCCAGTACTTC,CASISQGTSETQYF
TRBV9,NA,TRBJ1-3,14,few,TGTGCCAGCAGTTTAGAGACACGCCAAAACACCATATATTTT,CASSLETRQNTIYF
TRBV29-1,NA,TRBJ2-7,15,NA,TGCAGCGTGTGCCTAACAGGTGGCAGTACCTACGAGCAGTACTTC,CSVCLTGGSTYEQYF
TRBV27,NA,TRBJ1-2,13,few,TGTGCCAGCAGTTTACGGCAGAACTATGGCTACACCTTC,CASSLRQNYGYTF
TRBV28,NA,TRBJ1-2,13,NA,TGTGCCAGCATCTCAGGAGGGGGTAATGGCTACACCTTC,CASISGGGNGYTF
TRBV30,NA,TRBJ1-1,12,few,TGTGCCTGGAGTATGGGGAACACTGAAGCTTTCTTT,CAWSMGNTEAFF
TRBV5-1,NA,TRBJ2-3,17,NA,TGCGCCAGCAGCCTCTCCGGGACACCGAAAAGCACAGATACGCAGTATTTT,CASSLSGTPKSTDTQYF
TRBV10-2,NA,TRBJ1-5,15,NA,TGCGCCAGCAGTGGAACAGGCAATAGCAATCAGCCCCAGCATTTT,CASSGTGNSNQPQHF
TRBV5-1,TRBD2,TRBJ2-2,17,NA,TGCGCCAGCAGCTTGGCTCGTCTAGCGGGAGACACCGGGGAGCTGTTTTTT,CASSLARLAGDTGELFF
TRBV19,NA,TRBJ1-4,14,NA,TGTGCCAGTAACACCGGGACACGAGATGAAAAACTGTTTTTT,CASNTGTRDEKLFF
TRBV7-7,NA,TRBJ1-6,14,many,TGTGCCAGCAGCTTGTCAGCGTATAATTCACCCCTCCACTTT,CASSLSAYNSPLHF
TRBV10-3,TRBD2,TRBJ2-1,14,many,TGTGCCATCAGTGAGCTGGGACTAGCGGTTGAGCAGTTCTTC,CAISELGLAVEQFF
TRBV6-8,TRBD2,TRBJ2-1,14,NA,TGTGCCAGCAGTTACACTAGCGGGAGCAATGAGCAGTTCTTC,CASSYTSGSNEQFF
TRBV6-8,NA,TRBJ2-4,14,NA,TGTGCCAGCAGTTTGGACAGAGCCAAAAACATTCAGTACTTC,CASSLDRAKNIQYF
TRBV11-3,TRBD2,TRBJ2-5,15,NA,TGTGCCAGCAGCTCCCCCGGATCGGGGGGAGAGACCCAGTACTTC,CASSSPGSGGETQYF
TRBV30,TRBD1,TRBJ1-6,15,NA,TGTGCCTGGAGACAAGACAGGGGGTTGAGTTCACCCCTCCACTTT,CAWRQDRGLSSPLHF
TRBV6-8,NA,TRBJ2-5,14,few,TGTGCCAGCAGACAGGCCGGACTCCAAGAGACCCAGTACTTC,CASRQAGLQETQYF
TRBV7-8,NA,TRBJ1-3,13,NA,TGTGCCAGCAGCTTAGGGGGCGGAAACACCATATATTTT,CASSLGGGNTIYF
TRBV28,TRBD1,TRBJ1-4,16,NA,TGTGCCAGCAGTTTCCCACCGGGACAGGGGCGGGAAAAACTGTTTTTT,CASSFPPGQGREKLFF